The next 8 T cell receptor beta chains were all read from a single sample in a study of blood T cell repertoires in COVID-19. Only in-frame clones appear in the TCRdb table, and some are missing; sequencing was by immunoSEQ multiplex PCR. The repertoire has 240,000 or so clones, more than 75% of them found once; the top ten carry 0.99%. Source material: peripheral blood. These receptor sequences come from a woman aged 40 to 50 who had recovered from COVID-19.

V is TRBV28 and J is TRBJ1-5, with 11 nucleotides matching TRBD1. The length of the CDR3 is 17 residues. Germline loops: CDR1 MDHEN, CDR2 SYDVKM. The J segment lost 4 bases and the V segment lost 6 bases, leaving 11 bases of the junction unmatched. CDR3 coding DNA: TGTGCCAGCAGCTGGCGGACGGGACAGGGGGTTAATCAGCCCCAGCATTTT. Amino acids: CASSWRTGQGVNQPQHF.

This chain joins TRBV5-4 and TRBJ2-1; 10 bases agree with TRBD2. This CDR3 has 16 residues. With 6 bases clipped from V and 1 base from J, the junction kept 7 bases outside the gene matches. Germline-derived CDR1 and CDR2 are SGHNT and YYREEE (reference sequence). CDR3 sequence: CASNPGAGGSYNEQFF. The CDR3 bases are TGTGCCAGCAACCCAGGAGCGGGAGGGTCCTACAATGAGCAGTTCTTC.

This rearrangement joins TRBV6-6 to TRBJ2-7; TRBD1 agrees at 9 bases. The CDR3 length is 14 residues. From germline, CDR1 is MNHNY and CDR2 SVGAGI (reference sequence). J lost 9 bases, V lost 6 bases, and 12 bases had no gene match. As DNA, the CDR3 is TGTGCCAGCAGCCCGGGACAGGGCCCCCGGGGGCAGTACTTC. Its translation is CASSPGQGPRGQYF.

V gene TRBV5-4 combines with J gene TRBJ2-1; D is uncertain. This CDR3 is 14 amino acids long. V dropped 0 bases and J dropped 6 bases, with 10 bases sitting between them. The V gene's germline CDR1 is SGHNT and CDR2 YYREEE (reference sequence). This CDR3 reads CASSLGLVGNEQFF. CDR3 nucleotides: TGTGCCAGCAGCTTGGGGCTAGTGGGCAATGAGCAGTTCTTC. The full variable domain, in which reference TRBV5-4 and TRBJ2-1 provide the parts outside the CDR3, is ETGVTQSPTHLIKTRGQQVTLRCSSQSGHNTVSWYQQALGQGPQFIFQYYREEENGRGNFPPRFSGLQFPNYSSELNVNALELDDSALYLCASSLGLVGNEQFFGPGTRLTVL.

The chain is built from TRBV11-3 and TRBJ2-1; 8 nucleotides match TRBD1. The CDR3 is 16 residues long. V was pared by 1 base and J by 4 bases, with 6 bases of the junction left unmatched. CDR1 is SGHNT and CDR2 is YENEEA in the germline V gene. This CDR3 is CASSLVGTGPYNEQFF. CDR3 bases: TGTGCCAGCAGCTTAGTTGGGACAGGACCATACAATGAGCAGTTCTTC.

The gene calls are TRBV11-1 and TRBJ1-3; D possibly corresponds to TRBD1 (5 bases). CDR3 length: 14 amino acids. Germline values: CDR1 SGHAT, CDR2 FQDESV (reference sequence). V was trimmed by 5 bases and J by 3 bases, leaving 11 bases between them. The CDR3 is CASSLQADGNTIYF. The CDR3 bases are TGTGCCAGCAGCCTACAGGCGGATGGAAACACCATATATTTT.

This rearrangement joins TRBV30 to TRBJ2-1; possible D gene TRBD2, 6 bases. Germline CDR1 reads GTSNPN; CDR2 reads SVGIG (reference sequence). Trimming removed 3 bases from V and 12 bases from J, with 12 bases in between. This CDR3 comprises 11 residues. CDR3 sequence (DNA): TGTGCCTGGAGCGGCGGGGAGGTGCAGTTCTTC. This codes for CAWSGGEVQFF.

The chain recombines TRBV29-1 with TRBJ2-5, with 13 nucleotides matching TRBD2. From germline, CDR1 is SQVTM and CDR2 ANQGSEA. The CDR3 is 13 residues long. The junction had 4 bases not matched to a gene; V was cut back by 7 bases and J by 5 bases. The CDR3 spells CSAPGLAGETQYF. CDR3 sequence (DNA): TGCAGCGCCCCGGGACTAGCGGGGGAGACCCAGTACTTC.